This T cell receptor beta chain emerged from a study of glioma-infiltrating T cells after dendritic cell vaccination. Study details: Autologous tumor lysate was loaded overnight onto monocyte-derived dendritic cells grown 7 to 8 days with IL-4 and GM-CSF. General study findings and limits: Higher pretreatment TIL content predicted longer progression-free time and survival.

CDR1 is GTSNPN, CDR2 SVGIG, per germline (reference sequence). The V gene lost 0 bases and the J gene lost 9 bases, with 9 bases spanning the gap. CDR3 length equals 12 residues. Primers: 60 V beta forward and 13 J beta reverse. Sequenced by immunoSEQ multiplex PCR; TCRdb stores in-frame clones only, minus some. This table holds 93,000 or so clones, approximately 81% found once. All glioblastoma patients lacked an isocitrate dehydrogenase mutation. About this clone: What it binds is unknown.

Sample: blood, taken before dendritic cell vaccination. The source of this sequence is a human donor with glioblastoma. The chain recombines TRBV30 with TRBJ1-5, with D unclear. The CDR3 nucleotides read TGTGCCTGGAGTGTAAGGTCTAGGCCCCAGCATTTT. This codes for CAWSVRSRPQHF.